The sequence of this TCR beta chain was determined in a study of molecular identifiers for immune sequencing clone quantification. TCRdb recomputed calls from the PCR reads with MiXCR, one row per CDR3 protein. This table has just over 35,000 distinct CDR3 sequences, roughly 18% appearing once. The CDR3 covers 15 residues. In germline, CDR1 is SGHTA, CDR2 FQGNSA. V was cut by 0 bases and J by 8 bases, with 14 bases left in between. This clonotype was seen many times. The gene calls are TRBV7-2 and TRBJ1-5, with D uncertain. Sequenced input: naive CD8+ T cells from blood, with Jurkat cell RNA spiked in. The sample's subset: FACS-sorted CD8+CD4-CCR7+CD45RA+ naive T cells. The receptor was isolated from a human donor in good health. Some libraries in this study had Jurkat cell RNA spiked in. As DNA, the CDR3 is TGTGCCAGCAGCTTAGCGCTGGCCTCCCCGGAGCCCCAGCATTTT. It translates to CASSLALASPEPQHF.